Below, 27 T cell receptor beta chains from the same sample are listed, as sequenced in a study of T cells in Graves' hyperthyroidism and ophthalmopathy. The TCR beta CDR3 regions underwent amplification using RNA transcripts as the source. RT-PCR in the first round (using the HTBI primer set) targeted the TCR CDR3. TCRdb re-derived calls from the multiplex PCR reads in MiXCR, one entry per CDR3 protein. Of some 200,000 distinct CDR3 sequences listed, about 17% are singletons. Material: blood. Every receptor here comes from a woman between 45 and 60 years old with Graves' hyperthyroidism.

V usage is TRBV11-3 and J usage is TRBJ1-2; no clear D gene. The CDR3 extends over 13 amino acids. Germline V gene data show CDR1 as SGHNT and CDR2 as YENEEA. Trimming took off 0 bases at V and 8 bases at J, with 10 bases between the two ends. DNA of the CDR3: TGTGCCAGCAGCTTAGATTGGACCTCCGGCTACACCTTC. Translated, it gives CASSLDWTSGYTF.

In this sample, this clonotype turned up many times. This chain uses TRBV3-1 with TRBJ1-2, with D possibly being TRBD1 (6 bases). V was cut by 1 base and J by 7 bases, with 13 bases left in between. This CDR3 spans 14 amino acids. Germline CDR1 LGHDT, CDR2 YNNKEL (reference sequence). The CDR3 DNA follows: TGTGCCAGCAGCCAAGGTCCAGGGGAGTCTGGCTACACCTTC. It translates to CASSQGPGESGYTF.

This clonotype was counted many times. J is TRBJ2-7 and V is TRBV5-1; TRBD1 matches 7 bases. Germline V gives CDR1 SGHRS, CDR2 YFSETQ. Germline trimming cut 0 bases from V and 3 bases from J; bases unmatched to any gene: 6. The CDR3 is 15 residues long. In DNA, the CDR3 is TGCGCCAGCAGCTTGGGGCAGGGGGAGATCTACGAGCAGTACTTC. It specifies CASSLGQGEIYEQYF.

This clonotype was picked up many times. The DNA of the CDR3 is TGTGCCAGCAGCTCAGGGGGTACGAACACCGGGGAGCTGTTTTTT. Encoded protein: CASSSGGTNTGELFF. The chain employs TRBV11-3 and TRBJ2-2, with TRBD1 matching over 7 bases. J was trimmed by 0 bases and V by 4 bases; bases with no gene match: 2. There are 15 residues in the CDR3. The germline gives CDR1 SGHNT, CDR2 YENEEA.

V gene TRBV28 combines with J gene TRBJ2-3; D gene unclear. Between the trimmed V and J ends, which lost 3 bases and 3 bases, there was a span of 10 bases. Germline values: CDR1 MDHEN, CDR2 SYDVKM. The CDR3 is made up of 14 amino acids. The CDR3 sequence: CASSFATETDTQYF. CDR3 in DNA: TGTGCCAGCAGTTTTGCCACGGAGACAGATACGCAGTATTTT.

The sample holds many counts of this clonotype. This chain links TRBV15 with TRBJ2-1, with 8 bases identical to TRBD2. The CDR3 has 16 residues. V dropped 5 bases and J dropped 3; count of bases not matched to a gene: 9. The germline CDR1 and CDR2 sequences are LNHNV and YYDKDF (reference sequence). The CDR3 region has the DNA TGTGCCACCAGCCACGGGGCTAGCGGGTACTACAATGAGCAGTTCTTC. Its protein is CATSHGASGYYNEQFF.

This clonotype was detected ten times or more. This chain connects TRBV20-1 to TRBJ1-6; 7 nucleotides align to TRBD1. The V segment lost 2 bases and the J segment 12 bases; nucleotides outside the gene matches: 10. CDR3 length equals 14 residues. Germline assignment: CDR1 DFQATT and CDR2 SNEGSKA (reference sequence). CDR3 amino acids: CSARTDRDRRPLHF. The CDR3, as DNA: TGCAGTGCTAGAACTGACAGGGACAGACGACCCCTCCACTTT.

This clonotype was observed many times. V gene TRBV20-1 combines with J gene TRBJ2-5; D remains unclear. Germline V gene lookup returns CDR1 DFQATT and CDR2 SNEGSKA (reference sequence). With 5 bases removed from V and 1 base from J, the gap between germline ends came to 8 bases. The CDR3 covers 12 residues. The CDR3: CSALDTQETQYF. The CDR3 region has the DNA TGCAGTGCTTTAGACACCCAAGAGACCCAGTACTTC.

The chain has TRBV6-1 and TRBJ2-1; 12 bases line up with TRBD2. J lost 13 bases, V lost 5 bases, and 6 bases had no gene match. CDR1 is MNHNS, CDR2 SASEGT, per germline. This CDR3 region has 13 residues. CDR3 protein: CASSRTSGIYQFF. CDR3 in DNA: TGTGCCAGCAGTCGGACTAGCGGGATTTATCAGTTCTTC.

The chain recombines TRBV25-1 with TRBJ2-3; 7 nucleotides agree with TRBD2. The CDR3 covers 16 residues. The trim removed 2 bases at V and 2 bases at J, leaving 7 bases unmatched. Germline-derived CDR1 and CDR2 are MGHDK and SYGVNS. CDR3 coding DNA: TGTGCCAGCAGTGAACGGCCTAGCGGAGACACAGATACGCAGTATTTT. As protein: CASSERPSGDTDTQYF.

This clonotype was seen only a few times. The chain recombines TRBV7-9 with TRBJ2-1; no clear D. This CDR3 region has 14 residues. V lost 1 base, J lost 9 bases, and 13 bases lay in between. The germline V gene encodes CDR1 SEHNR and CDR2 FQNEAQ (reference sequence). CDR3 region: CASSLDWSGIEQFF. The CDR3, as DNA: TGTGCCAGCAGCTTAGATTGGTCCGGAATTGAGCAGTTCTTC.

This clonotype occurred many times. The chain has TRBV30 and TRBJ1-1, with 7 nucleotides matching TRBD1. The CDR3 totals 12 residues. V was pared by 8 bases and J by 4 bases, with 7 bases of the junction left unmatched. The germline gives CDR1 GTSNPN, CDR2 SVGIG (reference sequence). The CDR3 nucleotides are TGTGCCAAGAGCAGGGGGGGCACTGAAGCTTTCTTT. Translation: CAKSRGGTEAFF.

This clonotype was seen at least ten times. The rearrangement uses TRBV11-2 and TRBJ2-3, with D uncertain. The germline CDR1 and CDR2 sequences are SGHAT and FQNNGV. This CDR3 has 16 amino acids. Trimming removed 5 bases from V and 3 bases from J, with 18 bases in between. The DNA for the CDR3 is TGTGCCAGCAGCGCCCGGCTGCGACGATCAACAGATACGCAGTATTTT. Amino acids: CASSARLRRSTDTQYF.

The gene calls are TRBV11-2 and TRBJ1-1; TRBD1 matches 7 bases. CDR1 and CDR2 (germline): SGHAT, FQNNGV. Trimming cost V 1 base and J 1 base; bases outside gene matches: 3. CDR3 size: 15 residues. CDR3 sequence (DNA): TGTGCCAGCAGCTTAGTGGAGGGGGCGAACACTGAAGCTTTCTTT. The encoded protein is CASSLVEGANTEAFF.

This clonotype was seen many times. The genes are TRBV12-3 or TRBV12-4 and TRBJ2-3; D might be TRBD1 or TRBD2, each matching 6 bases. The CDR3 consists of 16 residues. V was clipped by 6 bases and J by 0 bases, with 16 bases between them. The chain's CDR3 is CASSPIGGISTDTQYF. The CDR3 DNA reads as TGTGCCAGCAGCCCTATAGGGGGGATCAGCACAGATACGCAGTATTTT.

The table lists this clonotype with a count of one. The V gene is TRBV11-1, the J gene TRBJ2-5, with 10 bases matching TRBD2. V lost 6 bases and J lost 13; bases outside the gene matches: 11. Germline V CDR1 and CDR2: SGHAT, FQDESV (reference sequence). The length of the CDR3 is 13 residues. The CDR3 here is CASRKTSGSVVYF. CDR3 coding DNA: TGTGCCAGCAGAAAGACTAGCGGGTCTGTCGTGTACTTC.

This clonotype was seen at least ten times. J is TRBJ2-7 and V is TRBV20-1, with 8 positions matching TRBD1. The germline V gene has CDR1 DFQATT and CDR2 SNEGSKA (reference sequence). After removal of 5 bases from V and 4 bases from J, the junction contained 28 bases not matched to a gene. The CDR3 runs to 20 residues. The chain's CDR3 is CSALNRDNGQGQRGAYEQYF. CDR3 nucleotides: TGCAGTGCTTTGAATCGGGATAACGGACAGGGCCAAAGAGGGGCGTACGAGCAGTACTTC.

In DNA form, the CDR3 reads TGCAGTGCTAGGCGAAATAGACAGCGATACGAGCAGTACTTC. Residues: CSARRNRQRYEQYF. V and J are TRBV20-1 and TRBJ2-7; a possible D gene is TRBD1 (5 bases). The CDR3 consists of 14 residues. The V end was cut by 3 bases, the J end by 4 bases, with 16 bases between. Germline V CDR1 and CDR2: DFQATT, SNEGSKA (reference sequence).

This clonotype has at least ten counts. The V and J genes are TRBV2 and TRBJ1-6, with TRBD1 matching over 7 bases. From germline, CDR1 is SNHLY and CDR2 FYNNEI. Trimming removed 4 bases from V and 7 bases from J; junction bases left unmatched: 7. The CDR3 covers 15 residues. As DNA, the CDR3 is TGTGCCAGCAGTGTATTAACAGGGGAAAATTCACCCCTCCACTTT. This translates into CASSVLTGENSPLHF. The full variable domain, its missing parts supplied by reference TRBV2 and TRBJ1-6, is EPEVTQTPSHQVTQMGQEVILRCVPISNHLYFYWYRQILGQKVEFLVSFYNNEISEKSEIFDDQFSVERPDGSNFTLKIRSTKLEDSAMYFCASSVLTGENSPLHFGNGTRLTVT.

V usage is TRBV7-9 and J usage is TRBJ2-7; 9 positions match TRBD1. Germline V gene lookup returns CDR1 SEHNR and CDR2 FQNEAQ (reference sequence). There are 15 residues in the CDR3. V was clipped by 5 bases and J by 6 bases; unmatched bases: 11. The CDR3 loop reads CASSPSGDRVFEQYF. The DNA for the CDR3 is TGTGCCAGCAGCCCGAGTGGGGACAGGGTTTTCGAGCAGTACTTC.

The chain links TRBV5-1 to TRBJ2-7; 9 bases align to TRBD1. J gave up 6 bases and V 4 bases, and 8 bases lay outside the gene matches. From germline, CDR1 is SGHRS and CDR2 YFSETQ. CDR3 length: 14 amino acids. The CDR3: CASSATGTGTEQYF. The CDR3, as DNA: TGCGCCAGCAGCGCTACCGGGACAGGGACCGAGCAGTACTTC. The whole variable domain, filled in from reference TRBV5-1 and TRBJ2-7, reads KAGVTQTPRYLIKTRGQQVTLSCSPISGHRSVSWYQQTPGQGLQFLFEYFSETQRNKGNFPGRFSGRQFSNSRSEMNVSTLELGDSALYLCASSATGTGTEQYFGPGTRLTVT.

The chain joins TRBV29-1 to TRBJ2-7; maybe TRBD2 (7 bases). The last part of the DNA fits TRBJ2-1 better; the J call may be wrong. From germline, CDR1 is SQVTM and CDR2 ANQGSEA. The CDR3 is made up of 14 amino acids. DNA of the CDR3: TGCAGCGTTCAGACGGGGAGGGGGGTCTACGAGCAGTTCTTC. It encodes CSVQTGRGVYEQFF.

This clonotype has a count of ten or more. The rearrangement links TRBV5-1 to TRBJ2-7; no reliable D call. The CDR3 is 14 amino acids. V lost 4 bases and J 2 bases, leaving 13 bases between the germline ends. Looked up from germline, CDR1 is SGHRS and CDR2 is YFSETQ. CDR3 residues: CASSPVQSTYEQYF. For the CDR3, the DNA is TGCGCCAGCAGCCCGGTACAGTCAACCTACGAGCAGTACTTC. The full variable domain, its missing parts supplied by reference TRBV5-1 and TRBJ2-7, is KAGVTQTPRYLIKTRGQQVTLSCSPISGHRSVSWYQQTPGQGLQFLFEYFSETQRNKGNFPGRFSGRQFSNSRSEMNVSTLELGDSALYLCASSPVQSTYEQYFGPGTRLTVT.

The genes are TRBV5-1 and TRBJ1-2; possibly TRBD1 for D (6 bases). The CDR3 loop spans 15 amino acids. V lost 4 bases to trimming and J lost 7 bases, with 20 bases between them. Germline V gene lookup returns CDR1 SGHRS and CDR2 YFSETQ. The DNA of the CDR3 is TGCGCCAGCAGCGACCGACAGGCCACGATCGGTGGCTACACCTTC. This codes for CASSDRQATIGGYTF.

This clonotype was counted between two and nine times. CDR3 protein: CASSYLDRHQETQYF. In DNA, the CDR3 is TGTGCCAGCAGTTATTTGGACAGACACCAAGAGACCCAGTACTTC. J is TRBJ2-5 and V is TRBV6-1, with a weak D call TRBD1 (6 bases). Between the trimmed V and J ends, which lost 5 bases and 0 bases, there was a span of 13 bases. Germline assignment: CDR1 MNHNS and CDR2 SASEGT. This CDR3 is 15 amino acids long.

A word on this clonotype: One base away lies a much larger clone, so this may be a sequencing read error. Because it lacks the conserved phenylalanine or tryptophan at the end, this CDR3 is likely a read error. DNA for the CDR3: TGCAGTGCTAGTCCGGGACAGGACTACGAGCAGTACCTC. Translating gives CSASPGQDYEQYL. V gene TRBV20-1 combines with J gene TRBJ2-7, with 8 bases lining up with TRBD1. Unmatched junction bases numbered 4, after V lost 3 bases and J lost 3 bases. In germline, CDR1 is DFQATT, CDR2 SNEGSKA (reference sequence). The CDR3 extends over 13 amino acids.

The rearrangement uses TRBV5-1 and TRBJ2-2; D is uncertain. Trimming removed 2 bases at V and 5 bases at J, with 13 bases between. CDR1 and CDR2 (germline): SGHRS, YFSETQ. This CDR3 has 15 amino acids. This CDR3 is CASSFNPPQTGELFF. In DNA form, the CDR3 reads TGCGCCAGCAGCTTTAACCCACCTCAAACCGGGGAGCTGTTTTTT.